This TCR beta chain was sequenced in a study of cytomegalovirus exposure and HLA in healthy donors. Both 60 Vbeta primers and 13 Jbeta primers went into the PCR. Method: immunoSEQ multiplex PCR; TCRdb's copy keeps in-frame clones and lacks some. The table records some 60,000 clones, around 87% of them present only once. The sequence came from a man younger than 35 in good health and CMV-seronegative. Source material: PBMCs.

This chain's CDR3 is CASSLFTSTDTQYF. The CDR3 DNA follows: TGTGCCAGCAGTTTATTTACTAGCACAGATACGCAGTATTTT. V usage is TRBV28 and J usage is TRBJ2-3; D uncertain. Germline lookup yields CDR1 MDHEN and CDR2 SYDVKM. The CDR3 has 14 residues. Trimming removed 1 base at V and 0 bases at J, with 5 bases between.